This T cell receptor (beta chain) was obtained from a study of vaccination and CD4 T cells after COVID-19. With regard to this clonotype: Antigen specificity is unknown.

As to treatment: approximately nine-day PBMC culture with coronavirus spike peptide pools or control peptides (ViraFEST assay). During the years 2011-2018, before the COVID-19 pandemic, the unexposed donor's CD4+ T cells were collected. With the Oncomine TCR Beta short-read assay, DNA from cultured CD4+ T cells was sequenced. Investigators isolated genomic DNA from cultured CD4+ T cells. One entry per CDR3 protein, called by TCRdb with MiXCR from the PCR reads. The sample has several thousand distinct CDR3 sequences, 41% seen once; the top ten hold 25% to 30%. CDR1 MNHEY and CDR2 SVGEGT come from the germline V gene. The CDR3 contains 17 residues. With 2 bases removed from V and 0 bases from J, the gap between germline ends came to 14 bases.

The sample consisted of CD4+ T cells from blood, cultured in vitro. The sequence derives from a human donor in good health. V and J are TRBV6-2 or TRBV6-3 and TRBJ2-1; no clear D gene. The CDR3 region is CASSYLDPPSSYNEQFF. DNA of the CDR3: TGTGCCAGCAGTTACCTGGACCCGCCGAGCTCCTACAATGAGCAGTTCTTC.